The next 27 T cell receptor beta chains were all read from a single sample in a study of blood T cell repertoires in COVID-19. Clones were sequenced by immunoSEQ multiplex PCR, and TCRdb holds only the in-frame ones, with some missing. The sample lists fewer than 450,000 clones, about nine tenths occurring once. The sequencing input was peripheral blood. These receptors were collected from a woman between 50 and 59 years old with COVID-19, enrolled during active disease.

The chain joins TRBV6-6 to TRBJ2-7, with 8 bases matching TRBD2. This CDR3 spans 14 amino acids. Losses at the gene ends were 6 bases for V and 5 bases for J; bases not matched to a gene: 9. Germline V gene lookup returns CDR1 MNHNY and CDR2 SVGAGI (reference sequence). In DNA form, the CDR3 reads TGTGCCAGCAGACCCCCAGCGCGGGGGGACGAGCAGTACTTC. Translation gives CASRPPARGDEQYF.

The chain is built from TRBV5-6 and TRBJ1-1; 7 bases fit TRBD1. J gave up 1 base and V 4 bases, and 10 bases lay outside the gene matches. Germline loops: CDR1 SGHDT, CDR2 YYEEEE. The CDR3 covers 16 residues. The CDR3 sequence: CASSPTAQGRNTEAFF. CDR3 sequence (DNA): TGTGCCAGCAGCCCTACGGCACAGGGGAGGAACACTGAAGCTTTCTTT.

The rearrangement uses TRBV19 and TRBJ2-7; 8 positions agree with TRBD1. CDR1 is LNHDA and CDR2 is SQIVND in the germline V gene (reference sequence). This CDR3 region has 13 residues. V trimming: 7 bases; J trimming: 5 bases; junction bases outside the gene matches: 7. The chain's CDR3 is CASNDRGRNEQYF. The CDR3 DNA sequence: TGTGCCAGTAATGACAGGGGTAGGAACGAGCAGTACTTC.

The CDR3 here is CASSVGGITEAFF. The CDR3 nucleotides are TGTGCCAGCAGCGTAGGCGGGATCACTGAAGCTTTCTTT. The chain has TRBV9 and TRBJ1-1; D is undetermined. V was shortened by 0 bases and J by 4 bases, with 7 bases between the two germline ends. The CDR3 spans 13 residues. CDR1 and CDR2 from the germline V gene are SGDLS and YYNGEE.

The gene calls are TRBV30 and TRBJ1-4, with unresolved D. V lost 6 bases, J lost 8 bases, and 19 bases lay in between. Germline V gene lookup returns CDR1 GTSNPN and CDR2 SVGIG (reference sequence). The CDR3 is 14 residues long. CDR3 DNA sequence: TGTGCCTGCCCGGATGGGCGGGGTGAAGAAAAACTGTTTTTT. Translated: CACPDGRGEEKLFF.

This clone was seen more than once but under ten times. The chain employs TRBV7-2 and TRBJ1-2; TRBD1 matches 8 bases. The trim removed 3 bases at V and 2 bases at J, leaving 2 bases unmatched. The CDR3 has 14 amino acids. Germline V gene sequence: CDR1 SGHTA, CDR2 FQGNSA. CDR3 in amino acids: CASSFNRGNYGYTF. The CDR3 DNA is TGTGCCAGCAGCTTTAACAGGGGGAACTATGGCTACACCTTC.

This chain links TRBV7-9 with TRBJ2-2; maybe TRBD2 (6 bases). The V gene's germline CDR1 is SEHNR and CDR2 FQNEAQ (reference sequence). The CDR3 loop spans 16 amino acids. V shed 2 bases and J shed 7 bases, with 17 bases lying between them. The CDR3 nucleotides are TGTGCCAGCAGCTTACGCGGAGGCCGGAGGGTCGGGGAGCTGTTTTTT. It specifies CASSLRGGRRVGELFF.

In its sample, this clone was seen many times. The CDR3 is CASRQPTGNNYGYTF. The CDR3 DNA reads as TGTGCCAGTCGACAACCGACAGGGAATAACTATGGCTACACCTTC. The chain carries TRBV19 and TRBJ1-2; 7 bases align to TRBD1. This CDR3 spans 15 amino acids. Germline V lookup: CDR1 LNHDA, CDR2 SQIVND (reference sequence). The junction had 10 bases not matched to a gene; V was cut back by 8 bases and J by 1 base.

In this sample, this clone turned up once. CDR3 amino acids: CASSLASYGYTF. The CDR3 nucleotides read TGCGCCAGCAGCTTGGCTTCCTATGGCTACACCTTC. This chain joins TRBV5-1 and TRBJ1-2; no clear D gene. In germline, CDR1 is SGHRS, CDR2 YFSETQ. CDR3 length: 12 residues. Trimming removed 0 bases at V and 4 bases at J, with 4 bases between.

This chain links TRBV30 with TRBJ1-2; D is unresolved. CDR1 GTSNPN and CDR2 SVGIG come from the germline V gene (reference sequence). This CDR3 has 14 amino acids. V lost 4 bases and J lost 4, with 16 bases in between. CDR3 region: CAWKRFWAGYGYTF. In DNA, the CDR3 is TGTGCCTGGAAGCGGTTTTGGGCGGGCTATGGCTACACCTTC.

This clone was observed once. This chain uses TRBV25-1 with TRBJ1-1; 8 bases fit TRBD1. The CDR3 covers 14 residues. V lost 6 bases to trimming and J lost 3 bases; unmatched junction nucleotides: 6. Germline V gene data show CDR1 as MGHDK and CDR2 as SYGVNS. The CDR3 sequence is CASSGQGWDTEAFF. DNA of the CDR3: TGTGCCAGCAGCGGACAGGGCTGGGACACTGAAGCTTTCTTT. Supplemented by reference TRBV25-1 and TRBJ1-1, the full variable domain reads EADIYQTPRYLVIGTGKKITLECSQTMGHDKMYWYQQDPGMELHLIHYSYGVNSTEKGDLSSESTVSRIRTEHFPLTLESARPSHTSQYLCASSGQGWDTEAFFGQGTRLTVV.

The chain is built from TRBV10-2 and TRBJ1-1, with 8 positions matching TRBD1. Germline lookup yields CDR1 WSHSY and CDR2 SAAADI. Trimming took 6 bases from V and 1 from J; bases not matched to a gene: 1. The CDR3 runs to 13 residues. CDR3 nucleotides: TGCGCCAGCAGAGGACAGGGGAACACTGAAGCTTTCTTT. The encoded protein is CASRGQGNTEAFF.

V and J are TRBV4-1 and TRBJ1-2; 11 nucleotides agree with TRBD1. CDR3 length: 18 amino acids. Germline assignment: CDR1 MGHRA and CDR2 YSYEKL. V lost 1 base, J lost 2 bases, and 9 bases stayed unmatched. CDR3 coding DNA: TGCGCCAGCAGCCAAGCGCCGGGACAGGGGGTGTCCAACTATGGCTACACCTTC. It translates to CASSQAPGQGVSNYGYTF.

V usage is TRBV7-9 and J usage is TRBJ1-4, with D perhaps TRBD1 (6 bases). The CDR3 sequence is 15 residues long. Germline V gene lookup returns CDR1 SEHNR and CDR2 FQNEAQ (reference sequence). The V and J ends lost 1 base and 8 bases respectively, with 14 bases between them. In DNA form, the CDR3 reads TGTGCCAGCAGCTTAGTGGGGGGGCTCCGAGAAAAACTGTTTTTT. It codes for CASSLVGGLREKLFF. The variable domain in full, with the rest retrieved from reference TRBV7-9 and TRBJ1-4, is DTGVSQNPRHKITKRGQNVTFRCDPISEHNRLYWYRQTLGQGPEFLTYFQNEAQLEKSRLLSDRFSAERPKGSFSTLEIQRTEQGDSAMYLCASSLVGGLREKLFFGSGTQLSVL.

The V call is TRBV12-3 or TRBV12-4, the J call TRBJ2-7, with TRBD2 as a possible D gene (5 bases). The ends were cut back, 1 base at V and 6 bases at J, with 10 bases in the middle. The CDR3 spans 13 residues. CDR3 region: CASSLGGLGEQYF. DNA for the CDR3: TGTGCCAGCAGTTTAGGAGGGTTAGGCGAGCAGTACTTC.

The CDR3 is CSVSGDNEQFF. DNA of the CDR3: TGCAGCGTTAGCGGGGACAATGAGCAGTTCTTC. The rearrangement links TRBV20-1 to TRBJ2-1, with 8 bases matching TRBD2. The germline V gene has CDR1 DFQATT and CDR2 SNEGSKA (reference sequence). This CDR3 has 11 residues.

This chain links TRBV5-4 with TRBJ2-7; 8 bases fit TRBD1. Trimming cost V 4 bases and J 3 bases; bases outside gene matches: 9. The CDR3 spans 15 residues. CDR1 SGHNT and CDR2 YYREEE come from the germline V gene (reference sequence). The CDR3 loop is CASSTRGQGIYEQYF. The CDR3 bases are TGTGCCAGCAGCACCAGAGGACAGGGAATCTACGAGCAGTACTTC.

The chain carries TRBV7-9 and TRBJ2-5, with 8 bases lining up with TRBD1. This CDR3 has 15 residues. V lost 0 bases to trimming and J lost 5 bases; unmatched junction nucleotides: 5. Germline-derived CDR1 and CDR2 are SEHNR and FQNEAQ (reference sequence). Here the CDR3 DNA reads TGTGCCAGCAGCTTAGCACAGGGGGTGGATGAGACCCAGTACTTC. Translating it yields CASSLAQGVDETQYF.

The chain recombines TRBV19 with TRBJ1-2; D gene ambiguous. This CDR3 comprises 13 residues. Between the trimmed V and J ends, which lost 6 bases and 6 bases, there was a span of 14 bases. Germline CDR1 is LNHDA and CDR2 is SQIVND (reference sequence). CDR3 nucleotides: TGTGCCAGTAGCCTTACCTCGGAGGATGGCTACACCTTC. Translating it yields CASSLTSEDGYTF.

This chain uses TRBV28 with TRBJ1-2, with 8 bases aligning to TRBD1. Germline V lookup: CDR1 MDHEN, CDR2 SYDVKM. The CDR3 is 12 amino acids. V gave up 6 bases and J gave up 8 bases; unmatched junction bases: 5. CDR3 bases: TGTGCCAGCAGCCAGACAGGGGAAGGCTACACCTTC. Encoded protein: CASSQTGEGYTF.

The chain links TRBV18 to TRBJ2-1, with 13 bases that match TRBD2. Per the germline V gene, CDR1 is KGHSH and CDR2 is LQKENI. Losses at the gene ends were 1 base for V and 4 bases for J; bases not matched to a gene: 4. The CDR3 runs to 17 residues. This chain's CDR3 is CASSPRLAGGGYNEQFF. The CDR3, as DNA: TGTGCCAGCTCACCACGACTAGCGGGGGGAGGGTACAATGAGCAGTTCTTC.

The chain recombines TRBV5-1 with TRBJ2-7; a possible D gene is TRBD1 (6 bases). Per germline, CDR1 SGHRS and CDR2 YFSETQ. V gave up 4 bases and J gave up 0 bases, with 17 bases separating them. CDR3 length equals 16 residues. CDR3 sequence: CASSHLRGETSYEQYF. In DNA, the CDR3 is TGCGCCAGCAGCCATCTCAGGGGCGAGACCTCCTACGAGCAGTACTTC.

The CDR3 DNA sequence: TGTGCCAGTAGCCTCAAGGGGCCCCTTGCTGAAGCTTTCTTT. It encodes CASSLKGPLAEAFF. The J gene is TRBJ1-1, the V gene TRBV19; perhaps TRBD1 as D (5 bases). V was pared by 6 bases and J by 6 bases, with 17 bases between. This CDR3 spans 14 amino acids. CDR1 is LNHDA and CDR2 is SQIVND in the germline V gene (reference sequence).

In DNA, the CDR3 is TGTGCCAGCTGGGGGGCCAGGGGGAACTATGGCTACACCTTC. As protein: CASWGARGNYGYTF. V gene TRBV2 combines with J gene TRBJ1-2; 7 bases are a match to TRBD1. Germline values: CDR1 SNHLY, CDR2 FYNNEI. The CDR3 spans 14 residues. V was pared by 8 bases and J by 2 bases, with 8 bases of the junction left unmatched.

The V and J genes are TRBV5-1 and TRBJ2-3, with 7 positions matching TRBD1. The ends lost 4 bases at V and 6 bases at J; junction bases unmatched: 11. Germline V gene data show CDR1 as SGHRS and CDR2 as YFSETQ. This CDR3 region has 15 residues. This CDR3 is CASSPGQASADTQYF. The CDR3 bases are TGCGCCAGCAGCCCAGGACAGGCCTCGGCGGATACGCAGTATTTT.

V and J are TRBV4-1 and TRBJ2-1; 14 bases agree with TRBD2. Losses at the gene ends were 4 bases for V and 8 bases for J; bases not matched to a gene: 4. The germline V gene encodes CDR1 MGHRA and CDR2 YSYEKL. The CDR3 consists of 15 residues. The CDR3 coding sequence is TGCGCCAGCAGCCGACTAGCGGGGGGGCAGGATGAGCAGTTCTTC. This translates into CASSRLAGGQDEQFF.

The V and J genes are TRBV3-1 (or the pseudogene TRBV3-2) and TRBJ1-6; D is unresolved. The CDR3 runs to 15 residues. V lost 1 base and J 5 bases, leaving 9 bases between the germline ends. From germline, CDR1 is LGHDT and CDR2 YNNKEL (reference sequence). CDR3 sequence (DNA): TGTGCCAGCAGCCAAGTGGGCCGTAATAATTCACCCCTCCACTTT. It is translated as CASSQVGRNNSPLHF.